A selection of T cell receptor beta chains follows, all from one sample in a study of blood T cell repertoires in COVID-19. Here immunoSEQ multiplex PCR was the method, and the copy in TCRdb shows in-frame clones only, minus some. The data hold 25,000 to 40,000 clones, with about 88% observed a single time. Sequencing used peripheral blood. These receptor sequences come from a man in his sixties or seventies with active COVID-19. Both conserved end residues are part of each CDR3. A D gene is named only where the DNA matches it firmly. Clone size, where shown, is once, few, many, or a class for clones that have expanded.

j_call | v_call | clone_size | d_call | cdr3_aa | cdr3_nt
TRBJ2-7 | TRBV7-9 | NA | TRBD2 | CASSFRGDYSYEQYF | TGTGCCAGCAGCTTTCGGGGGGATTACTCCTACGAGCAGTACTTC
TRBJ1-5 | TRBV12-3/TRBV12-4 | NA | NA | CASSTTGNQPQHF | TGTGCCAGCAGTACTACCGGCAATCAGCCCCAGCATTTT
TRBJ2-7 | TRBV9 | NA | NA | CASSVDIGPRGTYEQYF | TGTGCCAGCAGCGTAGATATAGGCCCCAGGGGTACCTACGAGCAGTACTTC
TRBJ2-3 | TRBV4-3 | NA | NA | CASSNLRGTDTQYF | TGCGCCAGCAGCAACTTAAGAGGTACAGATACGCAGTATTTT
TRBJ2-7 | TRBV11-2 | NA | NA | CASSEYPTILRAVDF | TGTGCCAGCAGCGAGTACCCGACTATATTACGAGCAGTTGACTTC
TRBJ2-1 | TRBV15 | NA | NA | CATSRVVGAVSNEQFF | TGTGCCACCAGCAGAGTCGTTGGGGCGGTCTCCAATGAGCAGTTCTTC
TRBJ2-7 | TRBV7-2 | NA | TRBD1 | CASSYRTGPAGEQYF | TGTGCCAGCAGCTATAGGACAGGGCCGGCAGGCGAGCAGTACTTC
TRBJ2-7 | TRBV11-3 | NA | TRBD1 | CASSLVAGQVENLVEQYF | TGTGCCAGCAGCTTAGTGGCCGGACAGGTAGAAAATCTCGTCGAGCAGTACTTC
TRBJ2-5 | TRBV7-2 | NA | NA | CASSFSLETQYF | TGTGCCAGCAGCTTTTCGTTGGAGACCCAGTACTTC
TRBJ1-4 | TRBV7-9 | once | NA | CAYRADSNEKLFF | TGTGCCTACAGGGCGGACAGTAATGAAAAACTGTTTTTT
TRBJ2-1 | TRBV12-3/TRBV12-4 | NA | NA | CASKSGGGNEQFF | TGTGCCAGCAAATCCGGTGGGGGGAATGAGCAGTTCTTC
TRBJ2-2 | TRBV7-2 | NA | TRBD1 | CASSFRTGGTGELFF | TGTGCCAGCAGCTTCAGGACAGGGGGCACCGGGGAGCTGTTTTTT
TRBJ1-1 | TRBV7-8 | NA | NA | CASSLLQGNTEAFF | TGTGCCAGCAGCTTACTTCAGGGAAACACTGAAGCTTTCTTT
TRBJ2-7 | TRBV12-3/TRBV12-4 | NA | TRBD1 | CASKTGGEQYF | TGTGCCAGCAAAACAGGGGGAGAGCAGTACTTC
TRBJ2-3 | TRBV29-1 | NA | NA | CSVDKPQGTDTQYF | TGCAGCGTTGACAAACCGCAGGGCACAGATACGCAGTATTTT
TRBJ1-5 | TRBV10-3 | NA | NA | CAISEQGSQPQHF | TGTGCCATCAGTGAGCAGGGAAGCCAGCCCCAGCATTTT
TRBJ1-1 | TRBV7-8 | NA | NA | CASSLVDVNTEAFF | TGTGCCAGCAGCTTGGTAGATGTGAACACTGAAGCTTTCTTT
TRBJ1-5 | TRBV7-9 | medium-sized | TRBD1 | CASTATGTGGNQPQHF | TGTGCCAGCACCGCGACCGGGACAGGGGGCAATCAGCCCCAGCATTTT